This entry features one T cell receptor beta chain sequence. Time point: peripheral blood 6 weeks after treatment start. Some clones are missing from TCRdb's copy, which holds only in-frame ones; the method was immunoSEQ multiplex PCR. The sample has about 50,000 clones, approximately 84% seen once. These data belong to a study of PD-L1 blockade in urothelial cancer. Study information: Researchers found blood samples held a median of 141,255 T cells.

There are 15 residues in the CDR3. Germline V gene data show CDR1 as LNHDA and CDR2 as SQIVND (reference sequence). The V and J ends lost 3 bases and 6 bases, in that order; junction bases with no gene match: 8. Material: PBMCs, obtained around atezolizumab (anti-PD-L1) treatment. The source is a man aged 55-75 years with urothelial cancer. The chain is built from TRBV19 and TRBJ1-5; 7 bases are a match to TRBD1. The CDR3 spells CASSMGRGFGQPQHF. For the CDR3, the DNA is TGTGCCAGTAGTATGGGCAGGGGGTTTGGTCAGCCCCAGCATTTT.